This is a list of T cell receptor beta chains from one sample in a study of a mutant IDH1 vaccine in newly diagnosed glioma. No antigens are known for them. The assay was immunoSEQ multiplex PCR, and TCRdb's table has in-frame clones only and misses some. Altogether around 57,000 clones are present, roughly 80% being singletons, with the ten largest covering about 4%. The sequencing here drew on PBMCs, taken from a glioma patient whose treatment included an IDH1 peptide vaccine. These receptor sequences come from a man younger than 45 with glioma. Both conserved end residues are part of each CDR3. A D gene is named only where the DNA matches it firmly. The size entry is marked missing in some rows and otherwise reads once, few, many or a size class.

17,TRBV19,TRBJ1-6,NA,NA,TGTGCCAGTAGTATATACGGACCTCTTTCGGGGAATTCACCCCTCCACTTT,CASSIYGPLSGNSPLHF
15,TRBV7-6,TRBJ1-5,NA,TRBD1,TGTGCCAGCAGTTCAGGGGGCGGTAGCAATCAGCCCCAGCATTTT,CASSSGGGSNQPQHF
13,TRBV2,TRBJ1-2,NA,NA,TGTGCCAGCCTACTCCAGGGGAACTATGGCTACACCTTC,CASLLQGNYGYTF
15,TRBV6-5,TRBJ2-1,NA,TRBD1,TGTGCCAGCAGGAACGCCGGGACAGGGGTCAATGAGCAGTTCTTC,CASRNAGTGVNEQFF
11,TRBV29-1,TRBJ1-2,NA,NA,TGCAGCGTTGAAGAGAACTATGGCTACACCTTC,CSVEENYGYTF
20,TRBV2,TRBJ1-5,NA,TRBD1,TGTGCCAGCAGTGAAATGGGGGCCCACCGGGACAGTAAGTCCAATCAGCCCCAGCATTTT,CASSEMGAHRDSKSNQPQHF
14,TRBV7-9,TRBJ2-7,NA,NA,TGTGCCAGCAGCTTGACAGGTTCTTCCTACGAGCAGTACTTC,CASSLTGSSYEQYF
13,TRBV7-2,TRBJ1-2,NA,TRBD1,TGTGCCAGCAGCACACAGGGGGACTATGGCTACACCTTC,CASSTQGDYGYTF
15,TRBV6-5,TRBJ1-1,once,TRBD1,TGTGCCAGCAGAGTCCCGGGACAGGGCCGCACTGAAGCTTTCTTT,CASRVPGQGRTEAFF
15,TRBV5-1,TRBJ2-2,NA,NA,TGCGCCAGCAGCTTGGGTTTCTTGTGGACCGGGGAGCTGTTTTTT,CASSLGFLWTGELFF
15,TRBV7-2,TRBJ1-3,NA,NA,TGTGCCAGCAGCTTAGCGGCGGCAGTTGGAAACACCATATATTTT,CASSLAAAVGNTIYF